This T cell receptor beta chain was identified in a study of CD8 T cells in ankylosing spondylitis. Study results and limitations: Both synovial fluid and blood in reactive arthritis had previously been reported to carry some motif variants. Seemingly distinctive of ankylosing spondylitis blood was a TCR beta motif formed by eight highly homologous variants. Disease-linked clones were found to be CD8+ and relatively rare in peripheral blood. In ankylosing spondylitis patients, matched synovial fluid reportedly showed significant enrichment of disease-linked clones.

As for this clonotype: The antigen is undetermined.

Making use of molecular barcodes, quantitative 5'-RACE generated TCR beta libraries. TCRdb analysed the 5' RACE reads with MiXCR anew, one entry per CDR3 protein. The table shows a few hundred thousand distinct CDR3 sequences, with less than 10% occurring only once. Trimming at V came to 7 bases and at J to 0 bases, leaving 9 bases not matched to a gene. The CDR3 has 16 amino acids. Germline CDR1 and CDR2: MDHEN and SYDVKM. Sample: blood, either unsorted or a sorted T cell fraction (not recorded which). This chain connects TRBV28 to TRBJ2-1; 7 bases fit TRBD2. This TCR was recovered from a male donor with ankylosing spondylitis. CDR3 sequence reads: CASITAGEGSYNEQFF. In DNA form, the CDR3 reads TGTGCCAGCATAACCGCGGGGGAGGGCTCCTACAATGAGCAGTTCTTC.